This T cell receptor (beta chain) stems from a study of beta chain features in type 1 diabetes. TCRB transcripts that were expressed got sequenced, as all of the isolated RNA had been reverse transcribed. Repertoires were generated with immunoSEQ multiplex PCR, while TCRdb's copy carries only in-frame clones and drops some. Altogether some 220,000 clones are present, approximately 10% being singletons, with the ten largest covering less than 1.5%. Germline V lookup: CDR1 SGDLS, CDR2 YYNGEE. The CDR3 covers 15 residues. V lost 4 bases and J lost 0, with 14 bases in between. The sample consisted of central memory CD4+ T cells from blood. The chain joins TRBV9 to TRBJ2-7; tentatively, D is TRBD1 or TRBD2 (5 bases each). This receptor was identified in a man younger than 30 in good health. The CDR3 region is CASSPNAGSSYEQYF. Written as DNA, the CDR3 is TGTGCCAGCAGCCCGAATGCAGGGAGCTCCTACGAGCAGTACTTC.